This T cell receptor (beta chain) derives from a study of CD8 T cells in ankylosing spondylitis. In its sample, this clonotype was seen many times. Its antigen is currently unknown. Notes on the study in general: As for the disease-linked clones, they showed a CD8+ phenotype and occurred at relatively low frequencies in peripheral blood. Among TCR beta sequences, a motif of roughly 8 highly homologous variants appeared characteristic of ankylosing spondylitis blood.

For TCR beta, libraries came from quantitative 5'-RACE with molecular barcodes. MiXCR was run by TCRdb on the 5' RACE reads, yielding one entry per CDR3 protein. This table holds about 510,000 distinct CDR3 sequences, approximately 5% found once. The germline V gene has CDR1 MNHEY and CDR2 SVGEGT. The CDR3 runs to 12 residues. V was cut by 5 bases and J by 3 bases, with 8 bases left in between. The TCR sequence derives from a male donor with ankylosing spondylitis. The rearrangement uses TRBV6-2 or TRBV6-3 and TRBJ2-7, with unresolved D. Sequencing input: blood, either unsorted or a sorted T cell fraction (not recorded which). The CDR3 sequence is CASSPAVYEQYF. The CDR3 DNA reads as TGTGCCAGCAGTCCGGCGGTCTACGAGCAGTACTTC.